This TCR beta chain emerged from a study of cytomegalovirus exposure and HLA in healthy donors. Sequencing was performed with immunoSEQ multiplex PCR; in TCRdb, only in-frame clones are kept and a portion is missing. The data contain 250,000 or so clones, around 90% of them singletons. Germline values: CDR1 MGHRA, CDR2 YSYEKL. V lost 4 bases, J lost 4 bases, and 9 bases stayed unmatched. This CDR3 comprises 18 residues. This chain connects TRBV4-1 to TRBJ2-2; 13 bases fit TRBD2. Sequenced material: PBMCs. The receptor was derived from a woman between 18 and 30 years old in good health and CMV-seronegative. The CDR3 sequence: CASSLPLAGGPGTGELFF. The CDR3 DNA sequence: TGCGCCAGCAGCCTCCCACTAGCGGGGGGGCCCGGCACCGGGGAGCTGTTTTTT.